The clone carrying this T cell receptor (beta chain) was recorded a few times. This sample is drawn from a study of T cell changes during pregnancy in multiple sclerosis. Germline CDR1 is SNHLY and CDR2 is FYNNEI. CDR3 length: 16 residues. The V gene end was trimmed by 4 bases and the J gene end by 4 bases; junction bases not matched to a gene: 10. This table comes from immunoSEQ multiplex PCR, and its TCRdb copy is limited to in-frame clones, with some not included. The data contain over 35,000 clones, more than 90% of them singletons. This chain uses TRBV2 with TRBJ2-1, with TRBD1 identical over 7 bases. The clonotype comes from a female donor with multiple sclerosis, enrolled in a pregnancy study. The sample consisted of CD8+ T cells from peripheral blood mononuclear cells, taken in the first trimester of pregnancy. As DNA, the CDR3 is TGTGCCAGCAGTGTAGGTACAGGGGTAGGGTACAATGAGCAGTTCTTC. Its protein is CASSVGTGVGYNEQFF.